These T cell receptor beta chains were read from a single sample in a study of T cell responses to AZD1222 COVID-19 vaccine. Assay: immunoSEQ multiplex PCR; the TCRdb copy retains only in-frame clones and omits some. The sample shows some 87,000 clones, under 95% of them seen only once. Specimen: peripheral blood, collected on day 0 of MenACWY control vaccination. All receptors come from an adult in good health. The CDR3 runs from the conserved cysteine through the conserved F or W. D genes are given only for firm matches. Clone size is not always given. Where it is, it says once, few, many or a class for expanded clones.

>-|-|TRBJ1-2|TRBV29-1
CSTRSGQGFYGYTF
TGCAGCACTCGAAGTGGGCAGGGATTCTATGGCTACACCTTC
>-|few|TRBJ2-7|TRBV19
CASSQVEKKQYF
TGTGCCAGTAGTCAGGTCGAGAAGAAGCAGTACTTC
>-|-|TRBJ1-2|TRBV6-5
CASSNRGAGGYTF
TGTGCCAGCAGCAACAGAGGGGCAGGGGGCTACACCTTC
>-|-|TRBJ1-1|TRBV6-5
CASNQRGANTEAFF
TGTGCCAGCAACCAGCGGGGGGCGAACACTGAAGCTTTCTTT
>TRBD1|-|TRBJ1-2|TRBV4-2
CASSRTGNDYGYTF
TGTGCCAGCAGCCGGACAGGTAATGACTATGGCTACACCTTC
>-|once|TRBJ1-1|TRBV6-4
CASSESGYGEAFF
TGTGCCAGCAGTGAGTCGGGGTATGGTGAAGCTTTCTTT
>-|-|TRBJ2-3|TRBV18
CASSPGGTDTQYF
TGTGCCAGCTCACCCGGAGGCACAGATACGCAGTATTTT
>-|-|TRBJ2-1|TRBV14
CASSQGVAAYNEQFF
TGTGCCAGCAGCCAAGGGGTGGCAGCCTACAATGAGCAGTTCTTC
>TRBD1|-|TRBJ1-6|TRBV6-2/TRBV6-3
CASSYHSGTGEDGSPLHF
TGTGCCAGCAGTTACCATTCCGGGACAGGGGAAGATGGTTCACCCCTCCACTTT
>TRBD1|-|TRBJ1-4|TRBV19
CASSRAGTGAFNEKLFF
TGTGCCAGTAGTAGGGCCGGGACAGGGGCCTTTAATGAAAAACTGTTTTTT
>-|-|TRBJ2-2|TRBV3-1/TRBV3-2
CASSQDRQLNTGELFF
TGTGCCAGCAGCCAAGACAGACAGTTGAACACCGGGGAGCTGTTTTTT
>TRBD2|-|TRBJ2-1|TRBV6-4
CASSQSASGYNEQFF
TGTGCCAGCAGTCAGTCGGCTAGCGGGTACAATGAGCAGTTCTTC
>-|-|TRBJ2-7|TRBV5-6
CASSLPGTYEQYF
TGTGCCAGCAGCTTGCCAGGGACCTACGAGCAGTACTTC
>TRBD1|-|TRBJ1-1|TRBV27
CASSARQGITEAFF
TGTGCCAGCAGCGCTAGACAGGGAATTACTGAAGCTTTCTTT
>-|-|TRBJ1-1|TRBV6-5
CASSLEFNTEAFF
TGTGCCAGCAGTCTAGAGTTCAACACTGAAGCTTTCTTT
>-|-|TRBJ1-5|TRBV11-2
CASSLGQAGSNQPQHF
TGTGCCAGCAGCTTAGGGCAGGCCGGGAGCAATCAGCCCCAGCATTTT
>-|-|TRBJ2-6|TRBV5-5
CASSSGVGANVLTF
TGTGCCAGCAGTTCAGGGGTTGGGGCCAACGTCCTGACTTTC
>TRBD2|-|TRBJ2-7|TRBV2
CASSELLAGAYEQYF
TGTGCCAGCAGTGAACTGCTAGCGGGCGCCTACGAGCAGTACTTC
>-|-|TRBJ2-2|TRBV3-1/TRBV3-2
CASSLNGGANTGELFF
TGTGCCAGCAGCCTTAACGGGGGTGCGAACACCGGGGAGCTGTTTTTT
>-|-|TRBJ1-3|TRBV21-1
CASSKVQLRVGRTHSGNTIYF
TGTGCCAGCAGCAAAGTGCAGCTTCGAGTAGGGAGGACTCACTCTGGAAACACCATATATTTT
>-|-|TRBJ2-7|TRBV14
CASSLPGSYEQYF
TGTGCCAGCAGCCTCCCGGGCTCCTACGAGCAGTACTTC
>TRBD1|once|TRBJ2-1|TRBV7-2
CASGGQGAYNEQFF
TGTGCCAGTGGGGGACAGGGGGCGTACAATGAGCAGTTCTTC
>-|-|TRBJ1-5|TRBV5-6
CASSLTQGRGQPQHF
TGTGCCAGCAGCTTAACACAGGGCCGTGGTCAGCCCCAGCATTTT
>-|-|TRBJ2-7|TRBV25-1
CATSESSYEQYF
TGTGCCACTTCGGAGAGCTCCTACGAGCAGTACTTC
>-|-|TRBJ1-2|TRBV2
CASSGSGTNYGYTF
TGTGCCAGCAGTGGGTCGGGGACTAACTATGGCTACACCTTC
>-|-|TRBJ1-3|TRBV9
CASSTEGAGNTIYF
TGTGCCAGCAGCACGGAGGGGGCTGGAAACACCATATATTTT
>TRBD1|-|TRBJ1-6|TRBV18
CASSRDRANSPLHF
TGTGCCAGCTCACGGGACAGGGCTAATTCACCCCTCCACTTT
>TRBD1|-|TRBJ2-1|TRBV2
CASSAGQVPYNEQFF
TGTGCCAGCAGTGCGGGACAGGTCCCTTACAATGAGCAGTTCTTC
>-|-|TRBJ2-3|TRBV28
CASSLGQTSTDTQYF
TGTGCCAGCAGTTTAGGACAGACTAGCACAGATACGCAGTATTTT
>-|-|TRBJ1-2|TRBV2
CASSGAGKGYTF
TGTGCCAGCAGTGGGGCAGGGAAGGGCTACACCTTC
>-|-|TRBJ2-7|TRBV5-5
CASSLAKVRPSYEQYF
TGTGCCAGCAGCTTGGCGAAGGTGCGGCCATCCTACGAGCAGTACTTC
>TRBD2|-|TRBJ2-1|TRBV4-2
CASSQRSARGGINEQFF
TGTGCCAGCAGCCAAAGATCGGCGCGGGGGGGGATCAATGAGCAGTTCTTC
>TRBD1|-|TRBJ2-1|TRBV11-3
CASSPGQGTYNEQFF
TGTGCCAGCAGCCCTGGACAGGGGACCTACAATGAGCAGTTCTTC
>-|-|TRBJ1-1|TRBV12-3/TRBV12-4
CASSLELNTEAFF
TGTGCCAGCAGTTTAGAGTTGAACACTGAAGCTTTCTTT
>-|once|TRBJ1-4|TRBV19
CASSTDSREKLFF
TGTGCCAGTAGTACCGACAGTAGAGAAAAACTGTTTTTT
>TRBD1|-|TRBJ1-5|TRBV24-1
CATQGQVNQPQHF
TGTGCCACCCAGGGACAGGTCAATCAGCCCCAGCATTTT
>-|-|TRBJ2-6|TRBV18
CASSPGGSGANVLTF
TGTGCCAGCTCACCAGGGGGCTCTGGGGCCAACGTCCTGACTTTC
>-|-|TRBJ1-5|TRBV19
CASSMGSQPQHF
TGTGCCAGTAGTATGGGTAGTCAGCCCCAGCATTTT
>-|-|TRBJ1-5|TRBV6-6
CASTNPGTQPQHF
TGTGCCAGCACCAACCCCGGGACTCAGCCCCAGCATTTT
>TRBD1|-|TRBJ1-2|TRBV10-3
CATTGGNYGYTF
TGTGCCACGACAGGGGGCAACTATGGCTACACCTTC
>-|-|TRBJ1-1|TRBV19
CASSRDGNTEAFF
TGTGCCAGTAGTAGGGACGGAAACACTGAAGCTTTCTTT
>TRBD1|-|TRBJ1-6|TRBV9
CASSVDGGGSPLHF
TGTGCCAGCAGCGTAGATGGAGGGGGCTCACCCCTCCACTTT
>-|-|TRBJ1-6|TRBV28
CASSLRSPLHF
TGTGCCAGCAGTTTACGGTCACCCCTCCACTTT
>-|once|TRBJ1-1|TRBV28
CASMSGGPSEAFF
TGTGCCAGCATGTCCGGGGGGCCCTCTGAAGCTTTCTTT
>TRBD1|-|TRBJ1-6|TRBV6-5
CASSYTGVGNSPLHF
TGTGCCAGCAGTTATACAGGGGTCGGAAATTCACCCCTCCACTTT
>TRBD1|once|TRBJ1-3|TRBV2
CASSDGTGTGNTIYF
TGTGCCAGCAGTGATGGGACAGGGACTGGAAACACCATATATTTT
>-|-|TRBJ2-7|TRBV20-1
CSARVKREQYF
TGCAGTGCTAGAGTCAAACGCGAGCAGTACTTC
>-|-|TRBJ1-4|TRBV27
CASSLGARRSREKLFF
TGTGCCAGCAGTTTAGGAGCAAGACGTTCGCGTGAAAAACTGTTTTTT
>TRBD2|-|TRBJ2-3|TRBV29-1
CSVEDRSGLVPTDTQYF
TGCAGCGTTGAAGATCGATCCGGACTAGTTCCCACAGATACGCAGTATTTT
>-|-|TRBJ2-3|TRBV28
CASRPGTVKPDTQYF
TGTGCCAGCAGGCCCGGGACGGTGAAGCCAGATACGCAGTATTTT
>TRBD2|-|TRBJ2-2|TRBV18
CASSPPSRLAGVVGELFF
TGTGCCAGCTCACCACCGTCGCGGCTAGCGGGAGTTGTCGGGGAGCTGTTTTTT
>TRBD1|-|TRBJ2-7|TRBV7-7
CASSLDREGEQYF
TGTGCTAGCAGCTTAGACAGGGAAGGGGAGCAGTACTTC
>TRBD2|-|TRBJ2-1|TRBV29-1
CSATGLAGGSYNEQFF
TGCAGCGCTACCGGACTAGCGGGGGGCTCCTACAATGAGCAGTTCTTC
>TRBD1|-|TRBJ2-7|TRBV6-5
CASRSSTGARYEQYF
TGTGCCAGCAGATCTTCGACAGGGGCTAGGTACGAGCAGTACTTC
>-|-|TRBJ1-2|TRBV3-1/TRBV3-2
CASSQVSGDGYTF
TGTGCCAGCAGCCAAGTCTCGGGAGATGGCTACACCTTC
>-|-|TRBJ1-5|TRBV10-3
CAISPGDQPQHF
TGTGCCATCAGCCCAGGGGACCAGCCCCAGCATTTT
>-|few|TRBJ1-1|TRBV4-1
CASSQDANTEAFF
TGCGCCAGCAGCCAAGATGCCAACACTGAAGCTTTCTTT
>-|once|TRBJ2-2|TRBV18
CASSPRTENTGELFF
TGTGCCAGCTCACCCAGGACAGAGAACACCGGGGAGCTGTTTTTT
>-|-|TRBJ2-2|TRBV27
CASWVAANTGELFF
TGTGCCAGCTGGGTGGCTGCTAACACCGGGGAGCTGTTTTTT